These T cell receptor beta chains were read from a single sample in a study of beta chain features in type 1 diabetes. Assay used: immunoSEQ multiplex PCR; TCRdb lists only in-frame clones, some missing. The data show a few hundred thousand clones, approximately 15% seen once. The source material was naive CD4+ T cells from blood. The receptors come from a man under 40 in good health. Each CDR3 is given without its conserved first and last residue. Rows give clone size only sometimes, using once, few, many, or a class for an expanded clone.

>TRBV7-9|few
ASSWRELTDTQY
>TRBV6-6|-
ASSPGVRAF
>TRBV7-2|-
ASSPGTAKVSYEQY
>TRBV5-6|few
ASSGPGQGIAYNSPLH
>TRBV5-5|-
ASSPQGSWETQY
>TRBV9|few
ASSATREVGRSTDTQY
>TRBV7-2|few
ASSSIRDGSYEQY
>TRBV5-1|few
ASSLASRQTTEAF
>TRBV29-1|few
SAGTGYPEAF
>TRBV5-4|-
ASSLRDRVTYEQY
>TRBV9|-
ASSIGTLQETQY
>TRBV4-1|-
ASSSGTSNPH
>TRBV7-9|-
ASSFSGPPDGYT
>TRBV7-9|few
ASEANEQF
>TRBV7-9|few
ASSPGTGYNSPLH
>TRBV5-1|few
ASSLEGNYGYT
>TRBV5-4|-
ASSQPTSGGYEQY
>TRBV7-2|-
ASSLTGVPYNEQF
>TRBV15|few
ATQAGTLVYNEQF
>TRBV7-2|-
ASSLAGFGNTIY
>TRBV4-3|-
ASSHDRGGGYT
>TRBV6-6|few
ASLGSGNTIY